This is a list of T cell receptor beta chains from one sample in a study of blood T cell repertoires in COVID-19. The assay was immunoSEQ multiplex PCR, and TCRdb's table has in-frame clones only and misses some. The table has roughly 200,000 clones, 80% to 90% seen once; the top ten hold around 14%. Sequenced input: peripheral blood. These receptors were collected from a human donor in a cohort sampled during active COVID-19. Each CDR3 is given with its conserved first and last residue. Fields, in order: J gene, D gene, V gene, CDR3 DNA, CDR3 protein. D genes are given only for firm matches.

j_call: TRBJ1-3; d_call: TRBD1; v_call: TRBV28; cdr3_nt: TGTGCCAGTAGACAGGGGGGCGGAAACACCATATATTTT; cdr3_aa: CASRQGGGNTIYF
j_call: TRBJ1-2; d_call: NA; v_call: TRBV9; cdr3_nt: TGTGCCAGCAGTGCACAGGATTTCTATGGCTACACCTTC; cdr3_aa: CASSAQDFYGYTF
j_call: TRBJ2-1; d_call: NA; v_call: TRBV27; cdr3_nt: TGTGCCAGCAGTTTATCATCAGGTGGGGCGTATGAGCAGTTCTTC; cdr3_aa: CASSLSSGGAYEQFF
j_call: TRBJ2-1; d_call: NA; v_call: TRBV5-4; cdr3_nt: TGTGCCAGCAGACAGGGACTATACAATGAGCAGTTCTTC; cdr3_aa: CASRQGLYNEQFF
j_call: TRBJ2-2; d_call: TRBD2; v_call: TRBV3-1/TRBV3-2; cdr3_nt: TGTGCCAGCATGAAGCGGGGCACCGGGGAGCTGTTTTTT; cdr3_aa: CASMKRGTGELFF
j_call: TRBJ2-7; d_call: TRBD1; v_call: TRBV5-6; cdr3_nt: TGTGCCAGCAGCTCGTTGGACAGGGGAGCCTACGAGCAGTACTTC; cdr3_aa: CASSSLDRGAYEQYF
j_call: TRBJ2-1; d_call: TRBD2; v_call: TRBV7-9; cdr3_nt: TGTGCCAGCAGCTTAGTTGCGGGAGGGCCCAACAATGAGCAGTTCTTC; cdr3_aa: CASSLVAGGPNNEQFF
j_call: TRBJ2-3; d_call: TRBD2; v_call: TRBV6-1; cdr3_nt: TGTGCCAGCAGTGAACGCGGGAGGGCCCTCACGCAGTATTTT; cdr3_aa: CASSERGRALTQYF
j_call: TRBJ2-3; d_call: TRBD2; v_call: TRBV30; cdr3_nt: TGTGCCTGGAGTAGACAAGATGGACTAGGAACAGATACGCAGTATTTT; cdr3_aa: CAWSRQDGLGTDTQYF
j_call: TRBJ1-5; d_call: TRBD1; v_call: TRBV27; cdr3_nt: TGTGCCAGCAGTTTGGGGGACAGGGGGCGGACGCCTAATAGCAATCAGCCCCAGCATTTT; cdr3_aa: CASSLGDRGRTPNSNQPQHF
j_call: TRBJ1-1; d_call: NA; v_call: TRBV2; cdr3_nt: TGTGCCAGCAGCCAGGACAGCGTCACTGAAGCTTTCTTT; cdr3_aa: CASSQDSVTEAFF
j_call: TRBJ1-1; d_call: TRBD1; v_call: TRBV19; cdr3_nt: TGTGCCAGTACCAAGGACAGGGGCATGAACACTGAAGCTTTCTTT; cdr3_aa: CASTKDRGMNTEAFF
j_call: TRBJ2-7; d_call: NA; v_call: TRBV3-1/TRBV3-2; cdr3_nt: TGTGCCAGCAGCCCCGGGACAAACTACGAGCAGTACTTC; cdr3_aa: CASSPGTNYEQYF
j_call: TRBJ2-1; d_call: TRBD2; v_call: TRBV7-8; cdr3_nt: TGTGCCAGCTCCCTAGCGGGAGGTTCCAGCTCCTACAATGAGCAGTTCTTC; cdr3_aa: CASSLAGGSSSYNEQFF
j_call: TRBJ2-7; d_call: TRBD1; v_call: TRBV3-1/TRBV3-2; cdr3_nt: TGTGCCAGCAGCCAAGCCTGGACAGGCGCCTACGAGCAGTACTTC; cdr3_aa: CASSQAWTGAYEQYF
j_call: TRBJ2-1; d_call: TRBD1; v_call: TRBV19; cdr3_nt: TGTGCCAGTAGTCTATACCCTCACAGGGGGCTCCACAATGAGCAGTTCTTC; cdr3_aa: CASSLYPHRGLHNEQFF
j_call: TRBJ2-2; d_call: NA; v_call: TRBV27; cdr3_nt: TGTGCCAGCTCCTGGACGGGATCCGGGGAGCTGTTTTTT; cdr3_aa: CASSWTGSGELFF
j_call: TRBJ1-3; d_call: TRBD1; v_call: TRBV5-1; cdr3_nt: TGCGCCAGCAGCCAACAGGGGGATGGAAACACCATATATTTT; cdr3_aa: CASSQQGDGNTIYF
j_call: TRBJ2-7; d_call: TRBD1; v_call: TRBV19; cdr3_nt: TGTGCCAGCCTCCGGGACAGGGGTACCGAGCAGTACTTC; cdr3_aa: CASLRDRGTEQYF
j_call: TRBJ2-5; d_call: TRBD1; v_call: TRBV6-5; cdr3_nt: TGTGCCAGCAGTTCACAGGGGGAAGAGACCCAGTACTTC; cdr3_aa: CASSSQGEETQYF
j_call: TRBJ2-6; d_call: NA; v_call: TRBV2; cdr3_nt: TGTGCCAGCAGTATTACTCCCGCCTCTGGGGCCAACGTCCTGACTTTC; cdr3_aa: CASSITPASGANVLTF
j_call: TRBJ2-3; d_call: TRBD2; v_call: TRBV7-6; cdr3_nt: TGTGCCAGCAGCCGGAGGACTAGCGGGAGAAGTGATACGCAGTATTTT; cdr3_aa: CASSRRTSGRSDTQYF
j_call: TRBJ1-1; d_call: NA; v_call: TRBV27; cdr3_nt: TGTGCCAGCAGTTCGCCGGCCAACAGGGTCACTGAAGCTTTCTTT; cdr3_aa: CASSSPANRVTEAFF
j_call: TRBJ1-6; d_call: NA; v_call: TRBV21-1; cdr3_nt: TGTGCCAGCTACCCCGGGACAGGGTGTACGGGGGGTAATTCACCCCTCCACTTT; cdr3_aa: CASYPGTGCTGGNSPLHF
j_call: TRBJ2-7; d_call: NA; v_call: TRBV3-1/TRBV3-2; cdr3_nt: TGTGCCAGCAGCCAAGATAGTTACCTCTCCTACGAGCAGTACTTC; cdr3_aa: CASSQDSYLSYEQYF
j_call: TRBJ1-6; d_call: NA; v_call: TRBV5-5; cdr3_nt: TGTGCCAGCAGCTTGGGACTAGGGGTTTATAATTCACCCCTCCACTTT; cdr3_aa: CASSLGLGVYNSPLHF
j_call: TRBJ2-5; d_call: NA; v_call: TRBV13; cdr3_nt: TGTGCCAGCAGCTCCCGGGGAGAGACCCAGTACTTC; cdr3_aa: CASSSRGETQYF
j_call: TRBJ2-3; d_call: NA; v_call: TRBV18; cdr3_nt: TGTGCCAGCTCACCTACGATTCAGAGGGCAGATACGCAGTATTTT; cdr3_aa: CASSPTIQRADTQYF